The 18 T cell receptor beta chains listed next were all sequenced from one sample in a study of Graves' ophthalmopathy and Graves' hyperthyroidism. Transcripts of RNA were the source for amplifying TCR beta CDR3 regions. The library came from an HTBI-primed first-round RT-PCR and a second-round multiplex PCR. TCRdb passed the multiplex PCR reads through MiXCR, listing each CDR3 protein once. The sample consists of 660,000 or so distinct CDR3 sequences, roughly 39% of them appearing once. Sequenced sample: peripheral blood. These receptors all stem from an adult man with Graves' ophthalmopathy.

The chain is built from TRBV7-9 and TRBJ1-1; weak D call: TRBD1 (5 bases). The CDR3 has 11 amino acids. The V end lost 2 bases, the J end lost 11 bases, and 9 bases lay between the germline ends. The germline V gene has CDR1 SEHNR and CDR2 FQNEAQ (reference sequence). CDR3 coding DNA: TGTGCCAGCAGCTTACAGGGAGACGCTTTCTTT. It yields the protein CASSLQGDAFF. Together with reference TRBV7-9 and TRBJ1-1, the CDR3 gives the full variable domain: DTGVSQNPRHKITKRGQNVTFRCDPISEHNRLYWYRQTLGQGPEFLTYFQNEAQLEKSRLLSDRFSAERPKGSFSTLEIQRTEQGDSAMYLCASSLQGDAFFGQGTRLTVV.

This clonotype appeared many times. The chain links TRBV9 to TRBJ1-3, with D unresolved. CDR1 and CDR2 from the germline V gene are SGDLS and YYNGEE. CDR3 size: 14 residues. V was shortened by 1 base and J by 3 bases, with 8 bases between the two germline ends. The CDR3 spells CASSVLPGGNTIYF. The CDR3 DNA follows: TGTGCCAGCAGCGTACTCCCGGGTGGAAACACCATATATTTT.

The J gene is TRBJ2-1, the V gene TRBV10-3; D not resolved. The CDR3 extends over 14 amino acids. Per the germline V gene, CDR1 is ENHRY and CDR2 is SYGVKD. V lost 0 bases and J lost 5, with 8 bases in between. CDR3 protein: CAISESRRNNEQFF. In DNA, the CDR3 is TGTGCCATCAGTGAGTCCCGCAGGAACAATGAGCAGTTCTTC.

This clonotype was counted a single time. The chain employs TRBV29-1 and TRBJ2-5; 16 positions match TRBD2. CDR1 is SQVTM and CDR2 is ANQGSEA in the germline V gene. The ends lost 5 bases at V and 3 bases at J; junction bases unmatched: 6. The CDR3 has 16 residues. This CDR3 reads CSVLGLAGGPEETQYF. The CDR3 bases are TGCAGCGTTTTGGGACTAGCGGGAGGGCCGGAAGAGACCCAGTACTTC.

This chain connects TRBV10-3 to TRBJ2-5; D perhaps matches TRBD1 (5 bases). Germline V gene data show CDR1 as ENHRY and CDR2 as SYGVKD. The CDR3 length is 12 residues. With 8 bases removed from V and 1 base from J, the gap between germline ends came to 8 bases. The CDR3 region is CAIGASQETQYF. The CDR3 nucleotides are TGTGCCATCGGGGCCTCCCAAGAGACCCAGTACTTC.

Concerning this clonotype: It may be a read error: a sequence one base away is much more abundant. The chain couples TRBV20-1 to TRBJ1-1; D is ambiguous. CDR1 and CDR2 (germline): DFQATT, SNEGSKA (reference sequence). The CDR3 runs to 15 residues. The CDR3 is CSVRDHDGLNTEAFF. The CDR3 bases are TGCAGTGTTAGAGATCATGACGGACTGAACACTGAAGCTTTCTTT.

This clonotype was picked up one time. This chain uses TRBV7-2 with TRBJ1-2, with TRBD1 as a possible D gene (6 bases). V was cut by 5 bases and J by 4 bases, with 17 bases left in between. The CDR3 totals 15 residues. Germline CDR1 SGHTA, CDR2 FQGNSA. This CDR3 reads CASSPRTDMVYGYTF. DNA for the CDR3: TGTGCCAGCAGCCCAAGGACAGATATGGTCTATGGCTACACCTTC.

V gene TRBV25-1 combines with J gene TRBJ2-5; D might be TRBD2 (6 bases). V lost 3 bases and J lost 4, with 12 bases in between. The CDR3 has 14 amino acids. The V gene's germline CDR1 is MGHDK and CDR2 SYGVNS. This chain's CDR3 is CASSDLGGRETQYF. The CDR3 DNA follows: TGTGCCAGCAGTGATTTGGGAGGACGAGAGACCCAGTACTTC.

This chain joins TRBV12-3 or TRBV12-4 and TRBJ2-7; 9 nucleotides align to TRBD2. CDR3 size: 15 residues. The V segment lost 3 bases and the J segment 5 bases; nucleotides outside the gene matches: 8. As DNA, the CDR3 is TGTGCCAGCAGTTTCAGACAGCCTAGCGGGAACGAGCAGTACTTC. Translating it yields CASSFRQPSGNEQYF.

This clonotype was seen many times. The gene calls are TRBV9 and TRBJ2-5; D tentatively fits TRBD1 or TRBD2 (5 bases each). Deletions cut 0 bases from V and 5 bases from J, with 8 bases between. The length of the CDR3 is 13 residues. Germline V gene data show CDR1 as SGDLS and CDR2 as YYNGEE. The DNA of the CDR3 is TGTGCCAGCAGCGTAGTCAGGGAGGAGACCCAGTACTTC. Its translation is CASSVVREETQYF. The entire variable domain, with the rest obtained from reference TRBV9 and TRBJ2-5, is as follows: DSGVTQTPKHLITATGQRVTLRCSPRSGDLSVYWYQQSLDQGLQFLIQYYNGEERAKGNILERFSAQQFPDLHSELNLSSLELGDSALYFCASSVVREETQYFGPGTRLLVL.

This CDR3 is CSVPKGYGNEQFF. The CDR3 DNA sequence: TGCAGCGTCCCCAAAGGGTACGGCAATGAGCAGTTCTTC. The chain is built from TRBV29-1 and TRBJ2-1; no definite D call. CDR1 and CDR2 (germline): SQVTM, ANQGSEA. Trimming removed 6 bases from V and 6 bases from J, with 15 bases in between. There are 13 residues in the CDR3.

This clonotype was seen repeatedly, ten times or more. An end of the junction does not agree with germline; a read error may underlie this. The rearrangement uses TRBV7-9 and TRBJ2-7; tentative D call: TRBD2 (6 bases). The CDR3 runs 13 residues. The germline V gene encodes CDR1 SEHNR and CDR2 FQNEAQ (reference sequence). CDR3 bases: TGTGCCAGCAGTAAAGCGGGTTCCTCCGAGCAGTACTTC. Translated, it gives CASSKAGSSEQYF.

The CDR3 DNA sequence: TGTGCCAGCAGCGCTCCACGGACCTCGGGACTAGCGGGAGGGCTTTCCGGGGAGCTGTTTTTT. It is translated as CASSAPRTSGLAGGLSGELFF. The chain joins TRBV9 to TRBJ2-2; 16 nucleotides align to TRBD2. This CDR3 spans 21 amino acids. Germline CDR1 and CDR2: SGDLS and YYNGEE. Trimming took 3 bases from V and 6 from J; bases not matched to a gene: 17.

This clonotype was recorded at least ten times. The chain has TRBV29-1 and TRBJ2-7, with D possibly matching TRBD2 (5 bases). Germline lookup yields CDR1 SQVTM and CDR2 ANQGSEA. V was shortened by 1 base and J by 2 bases, with 15 bases between the two germline ends. This CDR3 has 15 residues. This CDR3 reads CSVEVARTLTYEQYF. Here the CDR3 DNA reads TGCAGCGTTGAAGTGGCCAGGACTCTGACCTACGAGCAGTACTTC.

The rearrangement links TRBV19 to TRBJ2-3; 13 bases align to TRBD2. This CDR3 region has 16 residues. Germline V gene sequence: CDR1 LNHDA, CDR2 SQIVND (reference sequence). V was pared by 5 bases and J by 5 bases, with 7 bases of the junction left unmatched. The CDR3 here is CASSVGLAGVKDTQYF. In DNA form, the CDR3 reads TGTGCCAGTAGTGTCGGACTAGCGGGAGTGAAAGATACGCAGTATTTT.

The table lists this clonotype with a count of one. The V gene is TRBV29-1, the J gene TRBJ1-2; D might be TRBD1 (6 bases). The length of the CDR3 is 12 residues. V was shortened by 4 bases and J by 2 bases, with 8 bases between the two germline ends. Germline assignment: CDR1 SQVTM and CDR2 ANQGSEA. CDR3 protein: CSVVGGNYGYTF. CDR3 coding DNA: TGCAGCGTTGTAGGGGGGAACTATGGCTACACCTTC.

This clonotype was observed at least ten times. V usage is TRBV7-2 and J usage is TRBJ2-5; 12 positions agree with TRBD2. Germline CDR1 and CDR2: SGHTA and FQGNSA. The CDR3 runs 14 residues. V lost 5 bases, J lost 5 bases, and 3 bases stayed unmatched. CDR3 coding DNA: TGTGCCAGCAGCCCTAGCGGGGGGGTCGAGACCCAGTACTTC. This sequence encodes CASSPSGGVETQYF.

With regard to this clonotype: Without the conserved terminal phenylalanine or tryptophan, this CDR3 likely stems from a read error. The DNA is left out, because the CDR3 cannot be placed on it with certainty; the CDR3 is given as TCRdb lists it. The chain links TRBV7-9 to TRBJ1-4; TRBD1 reflects the table's D call only, with no check against the DNA. CDR1 and CDR2 (germline): SEHNR, FQNEAQ (reference sequence). Inclusive of both ends, the CDR3 amounts to 8 amino acids. The CDR3 loop reads CASSSKTG.